The entry below gives a single T cell receptor beta chain sequence along with its context. The V segment lost 5 bases and the J segment 8 bases; nucleotides outside the gene matches: 12. The CDR3 totals 18 residues. The germline gives CDR1 SGHVS, CDR2 FQNEAQ. 13 Jbeta primers and 60 Vbeta primers were used for the PCR. The repertoire was sequenced with immunoSEQ multiplex PCR; TCRdb's copy has only in-frame clones and lacks some. The repertoire holds 87,000 or so clones, with around 64% as singletons. These data come from a study of cytomegalovirus exposure and HLA in healthy donors. The chain is built from TRBV7-8 and TRBJ2-1; 16 bases match TRBD2. This sequence originates from a man aged 60 to 69 in good health and CMV-seronegative. Sequencing was carried out using PBMCs. CDR3 nucleotide sequence: TGTGCCAGCAGCCCGGGACTAGCGGGGGGGGTAGGGGTCTATGAGCAGTTCTTC. This sequence encodes CASSPGLAGGVGVYEQFF.